The entry below gives a single T cell receptor (beta chain) sequence along with its context. What it binds is not known. Random hexamers were used to reverse transcribe 0.5 to 1 ug of RNA. MiXCR was run by TCRdb on the immunoSEQ multiplex PCR reads, yielding one entry per CDR3 protein. The table records approximately 130,000 distinct CDR3 sequences, 90% to 95% of them present only once. Germline V gene lookup returns CDR1 SGHDT and CDR2 YYEEEE. V lost 4 bases to trimming and J lost 7 bases, with 11 bases between them. The CDR3 loop spans 12 amino acids. The data originate from a study of CD8 T cells in Susac syndrome. Whole-study results and caveats: The study admitted that it had a relatively small number of individuals in its TCR sequencing and HLA analysis.

Negative isolation was used for CD8+ and CD4+ T cells, and FACS enrichment was applied to TEMRA cells. The genes are TRBV5-6 and TRBJ1-1, with D perhaps TRBD1 (5 bases). Sequencing was done on a sample of CD8+ T cells from PBMCs. The sequence was collected from a human donor with multiple sclerosis. CDR3 residues: CASSPGGDEAFF. DNA for the CDR3: TGTGCCAGCAGCCCCGGAGGGGATGAAGCTTTCTTT.